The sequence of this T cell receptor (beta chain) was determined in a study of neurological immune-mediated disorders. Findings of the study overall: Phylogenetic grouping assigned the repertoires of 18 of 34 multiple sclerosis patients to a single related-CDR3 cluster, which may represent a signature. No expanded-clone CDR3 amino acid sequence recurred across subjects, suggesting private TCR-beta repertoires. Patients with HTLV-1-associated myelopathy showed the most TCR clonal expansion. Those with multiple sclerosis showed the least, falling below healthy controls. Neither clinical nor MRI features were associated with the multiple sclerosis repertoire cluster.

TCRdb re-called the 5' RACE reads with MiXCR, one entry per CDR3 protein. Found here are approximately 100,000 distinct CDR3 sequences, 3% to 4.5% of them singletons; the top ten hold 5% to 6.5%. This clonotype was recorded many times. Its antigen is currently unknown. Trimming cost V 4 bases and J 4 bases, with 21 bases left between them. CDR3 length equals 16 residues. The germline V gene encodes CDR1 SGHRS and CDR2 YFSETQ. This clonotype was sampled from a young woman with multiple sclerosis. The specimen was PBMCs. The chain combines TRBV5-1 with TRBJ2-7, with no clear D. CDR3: CASSATPGLQEYEQYF. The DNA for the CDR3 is TGCGCCAGCAGCGCTACTCCGGGCTTACAAGAATACGAGCAGTACTTC.